This T cell receptor beta chain was captured by sequencing in a study of glioma-infiltrating T cells after dendritic cell vaccination. Overall study: Dendritic cell vaccination trial patients had either newly diagnosed or recurrent glioblastoma. The vaccine used monocyte-derived dendritic cells pulsed overnight with autologous tumor lysate. General observations from the study: Patients with more pretreatment TILs had longer time to progression and survival.

Sequenced by immunoSEQ multiplex PCR; TCRdb stores in-frame clones only, minus some. Counted here are tens of thousands of clones, under 90% occurring once; the ten biggest clones make up about 9%. The CDR3 loop spans 14 amino acids. Germline CDR1 and CDR2: MNHNY and SVGAGI (reference sequence). V lost 7 bases, J lost 4 bases, and 15 bases lay in between. This clone was seen just once. Its target is unknown. The time point was: after dendritic cell vaccination, including at tumor progression/relapse. This TCR came from a human donor with glioblastoma. This material consisted of blood, taken after dendritic cell vaccination. The gene calls are TRBV6-6 and TRBJ2-3; possible D gene TRBD2, 6 bases. CDR3: CASTSRGEADTQYF. CDR3 DNA sequence: TGTGCCAGCACTTCGCGCGGGGAGGCAGATACGCAGTATTTT.